What follows is one T cell receptor (beta chain) and its context. The authors ran a second PCR of roughly 6 to 11 cycles using a sample-barcoded 5' primer and a J-beta primer mix. TCRdb re-called the 5' RACE reads through MiXCR, storing one row per CDR3 protein. Of more than 650,000 distinct CDR3 sequences in the sample, about 20% were seen once. These data are taken from a study of blood T cells in healthy people across ages. This clonotype was obtained from a man between 70 and 80 years old in good health. The sequenced material came from blood.

The CDR3 is CASSPSRGNNEKLFF. CDR3 in DNA: TGTGCCAGCAGCCCCAGCAGAGGAAATAATGAAAAACTGTTTTTT. V gene TRBV7-9 combines with J gene TRBJ1-4; D call uncertain. Germline loops: CDR1 SEHNR, CDR2 FQNEAQ (reference sequence). The CDR3 is 15 residues long. Trimming shortened V by 5 bases and J by 4 bases, and 14 bases separated the two germline ends.